The 9 T cell receptor beta chains below all came from one sample that was sequenced in a study of cytomegalovirus exposure and HLA in healthy donors. The PCR made use of 60 Vbeta and 13 Jbeta primers. The assay was immunoSEQ multiplex PCR, and TCRdb's table has in-frame clones only and misses some. In the table there are about 110,000 clones, roughly 82% of which are singletons. Sequencing used PBMCs. The receptor source for this set is a male donor in good health and CMV-seropositive.

The chain combines TRBV9 with TRBJ2-1; 7 bases fit TRBD2. Per the germline V gene, CDR1 is SGDLS and CDR2 is YYNGEE. The junction had 11 bases not matched to a gene; V was cut back by 2 bases and J by 0 bases. This CDR3 region has 18 residues. Written as DNA, the CDR3 is TGTGCCAGCAGCGTCGGGATGGGGGGGGTGTACTCCTACAATGAGCAGTTCTTC. Protein sequence: CASSVGMGGVYSYNEQFF.

V usage is TRBV11-3 and J usage is TRBJ2-1; TRBD1 matches at 8 bases. The CDR3 consists of 15 residues. Germline V gives CDR1 SGHNT, CDR2 YENEEA. V dropped 5 bases and J dropped 6; count of bases not matched to a gene: 9. The chain's CDR3 is CASSRRQGTVNEQFF. For the CDR3, the DNA is TGTGCCAGCAGCCGCAGACAGGGGACGGTCAATGAGCAGTTCTTC.

For the CDR3, the DNA is TGTGCCAGCAGTAAGACAGGGAGGGAGACCCAGTACTTC. Translation: CASSKTGRETQYF. The rearrangement uses TRBV7-3 and TRBJ2-5; D perhaps matches TRBD1 (7 bases). Germline loops: CDR1 SGHTA, CDR2 FQGTGA. The CDR3 runs to 13 residues. Deletions cut 6 bases from V and 5 bases from J, with 13 bases between.

This chain links TRBV7-2 with TRBJ2-5; D uncertain. CDR1 and CDR2 from the germline V gene are SGHTA and FQGNSA. This CDR3 comprises 14 residues. Trimming took off 3 bases at V and 5 bases at J, with 13 bases between the two ends. CDR3 nucleotide sequence: TGTGCCAGCAGCTTCCCGACAAGGATGGAGACCCAGTACTTC. Translation gives CASSFPTRMETQYF. The full variable domain, with the rest looked up from reference TRBV7-2 and TRBJ2-5, is GAGVSQSPSNKVTEKGKDVELRCDPISGHTALYWYRQSLGQGLEFLIYFQGNSAPDKSGLPSDRFSAERTGGSVSTLTIQRTQQEDSAVYLCASSFPTRMETQYFGPGTRLLVL.

CDR3 in DNA: TGTGCCAGCTCACCACTGGAGCGGTCCCGCAATGAGCAGTTCTTC. Amino acid sequence: CASSPLERSRNEQFF. The V and J genes are TRBV18 and TRBJ2-1; D possibly corresponds to TRBD2 (5 bases). Trimming stripped 1 base from V and 6 bases from J, with 13 bases between. This CDR3 is built from 15 residues. Looked up from germline, CDR1 is KGHSH and CDR2 is LQKENI. Full variable domain (missing parts from reference TRBV18 and TRBJ2-1): NAGVMQNPRHLVRRRGQEARLRCSPMKGHSHVYWYRQLPEEGLKFMVYLQKENIIDESGMPKERFSAEFPKEGPSILRIQQVVRGDSAAYFCASSPLERSRNEQFFGPGTRLTVL.

The chain employs TRBV6-5 and TRBJ2-5; 8 bases line up with TRBD2. This CDR3 comprises 14 residues. The germline V gene has CDR1 MNHEY and CDR2 SVGAGI. V shed 5 bases and J 9 bases; nucleotides not matched to a gene: 11. DNA of the CDR3: TGTGCCAGCAGTAATACGGGGGGGGCCTCGGCCCAGTACTTC. Its protein product is CASSNTGGASAQYF.

J is TRBJ2-3 and V is TRBV7-2; D ambiguous. V was trimmed by 5 bases and J by 2 bases, leaving 8 bases between them. The CDR3 covers 13 residues. Germline lookup yields CDR1 SGHTA and CDR2 FQGNSA. The CDR3 protein is CASSPPTTDTQYF. Here the CDR3 DNA reads TGTGCCAGCAGCCCCCCTACCACAGATACGCAGTATTTT.

This clone was seen a single time. The genes are TRBV28 and TRBJ1-1, with TRBD1 matching over 8 bases. The CDR3 extends over 14 amino acids. CDR1 and CDR2 from the germline V gene are MDHEN and SYDVKM. After removal of 6 bases from V and 7 bases from J, the junction contained 10 bases not matched to a gene. DNA of the CDR3: TGTGCCAGCAGAAAGGGGACAGGCATCGATGAAGCTTTCTTT. Protein product: CASRKGTGIDEAFF. The full variable domain, its missing parts supplied by reference TRBV28 and TRBJ1-1, is DVKVTQSSRYLVKRTGEKVFLECVQDMDHENMFWYRQDPGLGLRLIYFSYDVKMKEKGDIPEGYSVSREKKERFSLILESASTNQTSMYLCASRKGTGIDEAFFGQGTRLTVV.

This clone was counted once. J is TRBJ2-1 and V is TRBV30; D is undetermined. CDR3 length equals 12 residues. V was trimmed by 0 bases and J by 7 bases, leaving 7 bases between them. The V gene's germline CDR1 is GTSNPN and CDR2 SVGIG (reference sequence). CDR3 nucleotide sequence: TGTGCCTGGAGTGTAGCACTTAATGAGCAGTTCTTC. It encodes CAWSVALNEQFF.